This T cell receptor (beta chain) originates from a study of CD8+ T cells in alopecia areata. Across the whole study: Those treated were given oral tofacitinib at 5 to 10 mg twice daily. Severity scores in treated patients reflected the percentage of scalp affected. Study findings and constraints: Higher clonality and more expanded CD8+ clones appeared in lesional than normal scalp.

As regards this clone: Its antigen is as yet unknown.

Following RNA extraction, reverse transcription yielded cDNA that acted as the sequencing template. The table came from immunoSEQ multiplex PCR; TCRdb's copy has only in-frame clones and leaves some out. The sample lists fewer than 110,000 clones; 65% to 85% were seen once. Noted treatment: oral pan-JAK inhibitor, 5-10 mg twice daily. Germline V gene sequence: CDR1 SEHNR, CDR2 FQNEAQ (reference sequence). Trimming at V came to 7 bases and at J to 4 bases, leaving 5 bases not matched to a gene. This CDR3 region has 14 residues. The chain carries TRBV7-9 and TRBJ2-4; 9 bases align to TRBD1. This sequence originates from a human donor with alopecia areata. The source was CD8+ T cells sorted from blood, collected at week 24, from a patient treated with tofacitinib. DNA of the CDR3: TGTGCCAGCACCTCGGACAGGGGAAAAAACATTCAGTACTTC. This translates into CASTSDRGKNIQYF. Drawing the rest from reference TRBV7-9 and TRBJ2-4, the complete variable domain is DTGVSQNPRHKITKRGQNVTFRCDPISEHNRLYWYRQTLGQGPEFLTYFQNEAQLEKSRLLSDRFSAERPKGSFSTLEIQRTEQGDSAMYLCASTSDRGKNIQYFGAGTRLSVL.